This T cell receptor (beta chain) emerged from a study of blood T cells in healthy people across ages. The use of a sample-barcoded 5' primer and a J-beta primer mix characterized a second PCR of roughly 6 to 11 cycles. TCRdb called the 5' RACE reads again in MiXCR, with one record for every CDR3 protein. This sample has roughly 2 million distinct CDR3 sequences, with around half found just once. The CDR3 extends over 20 amino acids. Germline CDR1 SGHTA, CDR2 FQGTGA. Trimming at V came to 2 bases and at J to 3 bases, leaving 21 bases not matched to a gene. With regard to this clonotype: Its target is unknown.

Study-level points and caveats: Strong correlation existed between TCR beta diversity and naive T cell percentage. Both naive CD4+ cell counts and diversity were greater in long-lived donors than in aged donors.

Sequenced: blood. This chain connects TRBV7-3 to TRBJ1-1; 7 bases map to TRBD1. This receptor was identified in a middle-aged woman in good health. CDR3 nucleotides: TGTGCCAGCAGCTTATCAGGTTCTACATCGTCAGGGGGTGGCGACACTGAAGCTTTCTTT. Amino acids: CASSLSGSTSSGGGDTEAFF.